This T cell receptor beta chain was recorded in a study of technical replicates of blood from a few donors. The data were produced by immunoSEQ multiplex PCR, yet TCRdb's version contains in-frame clones alone and is incomplete. This table holds tens of thousands of clones, about 90% found once. The sample comprised T cells isolated from PBMCs. The receptor's source is a human donor in good health.

CDR3 loop: CASSVGDSFSGNTIYF. The CDR3 DNA reads as TGTGCCAGCAGCGTAGGCGACAGTTTCTCTGGAAACACCATATATTTT. The V and J genes are TRBV9 and TRBJ1-3, with TRBD1 as a possible D gene (5 bases). Between the trimmed V and J ends, which lost 0 bases and 0 bases, there was a span of 10 bases. The CDR3 spans 16 residues. Germline-derived CDR1 and CDR2 are SGDLS and YYNGEE.